These 22 T cell receptor beta chains came from one sample sequenced in a study of T cells in Graves' hyperthyroidism and ophthalmopathy. RNA transcripts were the template for amplifying TCR beta CDR3 regions. Carried out on the TCR CDR3, a first-round RT-PCR used the HTBI primer set. Each CDR3 protein is one row after TCRdb ran MiXCR on the multiplex PCR reads. Of about 610,000 distinct CDR3 sequences listed, about a sixth are singletons. Sequenced input: blood. The receptors here all came from a woman aged 40 to 49 with Graves' ophthalmopathy.

The sample holds many counts of this clonotype. The chain joins TRBV27 to TRBJ2-3; no clear D gene. The CDR3 is made up of 16 amino acids. V was clipped by 5 bases and J by 0 bases, with 15 bases between them. Germline V lookup: CDR1 MNHEY, CDR2 SMNVEV (reference sequence). This chain's CDR3 is CASSPWTATSTDTQYF. For the CDR3, the DNA is TGTGCCAGCAGTCCATGGACGGCGACTAGCACAGATACGCAGTATTTT.

At least ten counts were recorded for this clonotype. The CDR3 here is CAISEGGNIGSLTQYF. The CDR3 coding sequence is TGTGCCATCAGTGAAGGCGGGAATATAGGAAGCTTAACGCAGTATTTT. The chain couples TRBV10-3 to TRBJ2-3; D might be TRBD2 (6 bases). This CDR3 region has 16 residues. Trimming cost V 3 bases and J 9 bases, with 22 bases left between them. CDR1 is ENHRY, CDR2 SYGVKD, per germline.

The chain recombines TRBV29-1 with TRBJ2-3; the match to TRBD1 covers 7 bases. The CDR3 sequence is 14 residues long. V shed 7 bases, J shed 0 bases, and the junction held 7 bases outside the gene matches. Germline CDR1 is SQVTM and CDR2 is ANQGSEA. The CDR3 coding sequence is TGCAGCGGCACCCGGGACAGAAGCACAGATACGCAGTATTTT. Amino acids: CSGTRDRSTDTQYF.

The sample holds many counts of this clonotype. The chain carries TRBV27 and TRBJ1-1, with unresolved D. V gave up 6 bases and J gave up 0 bases, with 8 bases separating them. CDR3 length: 13 amino acids. Germline V gene data show CDR1 as MNHEY and CDR2 as SMNVEV (reference sequence). CDR3 in amino acids: CASRRRVNTEAFF. DNA of the CDR3: TGTGCCAGCAGGAGACGGGTGAACACTGAAGCTTTCTTT.

This clonotype was found a few times. This chain connects TRBV10-3 to TRBJ2-3, with 11 bases fitting TRBD2. The germline gives CDR1 ENHRY, CDR2 SYGVKD. The length of the CDR3 is 14 residues. V was clipped by 10 bases and J by 0 bases; unmatched bases: 3. The chain's CDR3 is CATGTSGSTDTQYF. CDR3 DNA: TGTGCCACCGGGACTAGCGGTAGCACAGATACGCAGTATTTT.

The sample holds many counts of this clonotype. The chain carries TRBV28 and TRBJ2-2; 8 positions agree with TRBD1. V dropped 7 bases and J dropped 4; count of bases not matched to a gene: 17. Germline loops: CDR1 MDHEN, CDR2 SYDVKM. This CDR3 is 18 amino acids long. The CDR3 is CASTPDRAFASSTGELFF. CDR3 bases: TGTGCCAGCACCCCGGACAGGGCTTTCGCATCGAGCACCGGGGAGCTGTTTTTT.

This clonotype has a count of ten or more. This rearrangement joins TRBV6-6 to TRBJ2-7, with D possibly called TRBD1 or TRBD2 (6 bases each). The CDR3 totals 15 residues. The germline V and J ends were trimmed by 2 bases and 0 bases, with 11 bases remaining between them. Germline V CDR1 and CDR2: MNHNY, SVGAGI (reference sequence). The CDR3 DNA sequence: TGTGCCAGCAGTTACGAGGGGGGAAGCTCCTACGAGCAGTACTTC. Translated, it gives CASSYEGGSSYEQYF.

This clonotype was observed many times. This sequence joins TRBV20-1 and TRBJ2-2, with 9 bases matching TRBD1. The V gene end was trimmed by 6 bases and the J gene end by 11 bases; junction bases not matched to a gene: 16. CDR3 length: 15 amino acids. The germline CDR1 and CDR2 sequences are DFQATT and SNEGSKA (reference sequence). CDR3 protein: CSARSTGGRTGELFF. Written as DNA, the CDR3 is TGCAGTGCCAGAAGTACAGGGGGCAGGACGGGCGAGCTGTTTTTT.

This clonotype was recorded a few times. The chain has TRBV4-1 and TRBJ2-2; possibly TRBD2 for D (6 bases). The CDR3 has 15 residues. Per germline, CDR1 MGHRA and CDR2 YSYEKL. V was clipped by 2 bases and J by 6 bases, with 13 bases between them. The CDR3 bases are TGCGCCAGCAGCCAATCGCCCAGGGAGGCCGGGGAGCTGTTTTTT. Its translation is CASSQSPREAGELFF.

This chain links TRBV28 with TRBJ1-5; no definite D call. Looked up from germline, CDR1 is MDHEN and CDR2 is SYDVKM. V was trimmed by 6 bases and J by 4 bases, leaving 10 bases between them. The CDR3 covers 13 residues. The CDR3 bases are TGTGCCAGCAGACCTGACATGAATCAGCCCCAGCATTTT. It codes for CASRPDMNQPQHF.

The chain carries TRBV19 and TRBJ2-5, with 8 bases that match TRBD2. Germline V CDR1 and CDR2: LNHDA, SQIVND (reference sequence). CDR3 size: 15 residues. The trim removed 5 bases at V and 3 bases at J, leaving 8 bases unmatched. CDR3 in DNA: TGTGCCAGTAGTTTTAGCGGGGCTAGAAAAGAGACCCAGTACTTC. Its protein is CASSFSGARKETQYF. The entire variable domain, with the rest obtained from reference TRBV19 and TRBJ2-5, is as follows: DGGITQSPKYLFRKEGQNVTLSCEQNLNHDAMYWYRQDPGQGLRLIYYSQIVNDFQKGDIAEGYSVSREKKESFPLTVTSAQKNPTAFYLCASSFSGARKETQYFGPGTRLLVL.

This clonotype was recorded many times. The rearrangement links TRBV6-5 to TRBJ1-6; D gene ambiguous. Germline values: CDR1 MNHEY, CDR2 SVGAGI. V lost 0 bases to trimming and J lost 7 bases, with 10 bases between them. CDR3 length: 15 amino acids. The CDR3 spells CASSYSYGTNSPLHF. CDR3 sequence (DNA): TGTGCCAGCAGTTACTCGTACGGTACAAATTCACCCCTCCACTTT.

The table lists this clonotype with a few counts. The chain has TRBV20-1 and TRBJ2-2; 7 bases are a match to TRBD2. This CDR3 spans 14 amino acids. Germline CDR1 is DFQATT and CDR2 is SNEGSKA (reference sequence). After removal of 5 bases from V and 2 bases from J, the junction contained 5 bases not matched to a gene. The CDR3 loop reads CSASGTINTGELFF. CDR3 DNA: TGCAGTGCTTCCGGGACTATTAACACCGGGGAGCTGTTTTTT.

This clonotype was seen a handful of times. The V gene is TRBV5-1, the J gene TRBJ1-1; no clear D. V was shortened by 2 bases and J by 2 bases, with 19 bases between the two germline ends. Germline V gene sequence: CDR1 SGHRS, CDR2 YFSETQ. The CDR3 totals 17 residues. CDR3 sequence: CASSLEVGSLANTEAFF. The CDR3 nucleotides read TGCGCCAGCAGCTTAGAAGTCGGGTCACTCGCAAACACTGAAGCTTTCTTT.

This clonotype was observed many times. The chain recombines TRBV2 with TRBJ2-3; tentatively, D is TRBD2 (5 bases). The CDR3 has 13 amino acids. Trimming took 5 bases from V and 2 from J, leaving 8 bases between them. Germline lookup yields CDR1 SNHLY and CDR2 FYNNEI. The CDR3 here is CASSTGDTDTQYF. CDR3 in DNA: TGTGCCAGCAGTACCGGGGACACAGATACGCAGTATTTT.

This clonotype was counted only a few times. The chain is built from TRBV4-1 and TRBJ2-1; 11 nucleotides agree with TRBD2. After removal of 1 base from V and 7 bases from J, the junction contained 3 bases not matched to a gene. The germline CDR1 and CDR2 sequences are MGHRA and YSYEKL. The CDR3 loop spans 15 amino acids. The CDR3, as DNA: TGCGCCAGCAGCCAAGTCAGACTAGCGGGGAATGAGCAGTTCTTC. Encoded protein: CASSQVRLAGNEQFF.

This clonotype showed up just a few times. The V and J genes are TRBV6-1 and TRBJ2-1; weak D call: TRBD1 (6 bases). Germline-derived CDR1 and CDR2 are MNHNS and SASEGT. The CDR3 runs 11 residues. V lost 6 bases, J lost 12 bases, and 12 bases lay in between. CDR3 nucleotides: TGTGCCAGCAGCTCGACAGGCCGGCAGTTCTTC. This gives the protein CASSSTGRQFF.

The gene calls are TRBV12-3 or TRBV12-4 and TRBJ2-1; 12 nucleotides align to TRBD2. Unmatched junction bases numbered 14, after V lost 6 bases and J lost 8 bases. The CDR3 length is 17 residues. The CDR3 protein is CASSLQGSSGGADEQFF. CDR3 nucleotides: TGTGCCAGCAGCCTTCAGGGGTCTAGCGGGGGGGCGGATGAGCAGTTCTTC.

The table lists this clonotype with a few counts. The J gene is TRBJ2-2, the V gene TRBV19, with 9 bases matching TRBD2. V gave up 5 bases and J gave up 2 bases; unmatched junction bases: 12. CDR3 size: 18 residues. Germline V gives CDR1 LNHDA, CDR2 SQIVND (reference sequence). CDR3 nucleotide sequence: TGTGCCAGTAGTCCTCAGGTAGCGGGGGTCCTCAACACCGGGGAGCTGTTTTTT. It codes for CASSPQVAGVLNTGELFF. Complete variable domain (other parts from reference TRBV19 and TRBJ2-2): DGGITQSPKYLFRKEGQNVTLSCEQNLNHDAMYWYRQDPGQGLRLIYYSQIVNDFQKGDIAEGYSVSREKKESFPLTVTSAQKNPTAFYLCASSPQVAGVLNTGELFFGEGSRLTVL.

The table lists this clonotype with a few counts. The chain couples TRBV6-1 to TRBJ1-2; 8 bases agree with TRBD1. CDR3 size: 15 residues. V gave up 6 bases and J gave up 0 bases; unmatched junction bases: 6. Germline values: CDR1 MNHNS, CDR2 SASEGT. CDR3 residues: CASSSGQGTNYGYTF. The CDR3 DNA reads as TGTGCCAGCAGCTCCGGACAGGGTACTAACTATGGCTACACCTTC.

The chain is built from TRBV7-2 and TRBJ2-1, with 15 bases lining up with TRBD2. The CDR3 sequence is 15 residues long. The V gene's germline CDR1 is SGHTA and CDR2 FQGNSA. With 5 bases clipped from V and 8 bases from J, the junction kept 4 bases outside the gene matches. The CDR3 coding sequence is TGTGCCAGCAGCCCCTGGACTAGCGGGGGGGATGAGCAGTTCTTC. This encodes CASSPWTSGGDEQFF.

This chain links TRBV12-3 or TRBV12-4 with TRBJ1-3, with D maybe TRBD1 (5 bases). Trimming pared 3 bases from V and 1 base from J, leaving 10 bases between. The CDR3 is 15 residues long. The CDR3 loop reads CASSFAGTSGNTIYF. CDR3 bases: TGTGCCAGCAGTTTTGCGGGGACGTCTGGAAACACCATATATTTT.